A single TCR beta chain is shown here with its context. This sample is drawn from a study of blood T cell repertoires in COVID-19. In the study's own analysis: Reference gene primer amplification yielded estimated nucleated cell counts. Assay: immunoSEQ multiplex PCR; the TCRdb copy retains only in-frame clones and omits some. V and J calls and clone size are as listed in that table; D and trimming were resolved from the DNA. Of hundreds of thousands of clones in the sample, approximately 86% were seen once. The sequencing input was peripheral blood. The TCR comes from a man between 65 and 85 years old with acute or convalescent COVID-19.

CDR3 sequence (DNA): TGTGCCAGCACCCCGAGGGTAGGTGGCTACACCTTC. It yields the protein CASTPRVGGYTF. This chain uses TRBV28 with TRBJ1-2; no clear D. The germline V gene has CDR1 MDHEN and CDR2 SYDVKM. The CDR3 consists of 12 residues. V was pared by 7 bases and J by 7 bases, with 13 bases between.